Included here is one T cell receptor (beta chain) sequence, with context. This CDR3 is 11 amino acids long. Germline V gene lookup returns CDR1 MDHEN and CDR2 SYDVKM. V gave up 6 bases and J gave up 7 bases, with 10 bases separating them. The sample is drawn from a study of response to subunit inactivated influenza vaccine. A single record per CDR3 protein comes from TCRdb applying MiXCR to the RT-PCR reads. In the table there are approximately 500,000 distinct CDR3 sequences, less than 25% of which are singletons. These records were also assigned to another study, of T cells expressing NK-cell markers. That paper notes: Making the TCR beta cDNA relied on 5'RACE template switching with UMIs. Eight donors were sequenced, of whom seven were HCMV-seropositive, while the remaining one was HCMV-seronegative. There were a handful of donors in whom these clonotypes also led the CD3+CD56-NKG2C+ fraction.

This sample comprised CD4+ T cells sorted from PBMCs, obtained 12 days after vaccination. V usage is TRBV28 and J usage is TRBJ2-7; no firm D call. The TCR comes from a man in his fifties who received an inactivated influenza vaccine. The CDR3 reads CASRTISEQYF. For the CDR3, the DNA is TGTGCCAGCAGGACCATTAGTGAGCAGTACTTC.